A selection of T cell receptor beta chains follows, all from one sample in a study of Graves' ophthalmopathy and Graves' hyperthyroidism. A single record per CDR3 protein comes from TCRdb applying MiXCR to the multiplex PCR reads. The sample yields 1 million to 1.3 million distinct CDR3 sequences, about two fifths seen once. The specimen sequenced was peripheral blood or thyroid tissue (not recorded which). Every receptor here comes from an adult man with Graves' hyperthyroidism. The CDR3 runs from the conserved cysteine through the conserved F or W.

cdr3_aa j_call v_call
CASAAGGPSSPLHF TRBJ1-6 TRBV25-1
CASSQDLGVNDEQYF TRBJ2-7 TRBV4-3
CASSLLLGGSSQETQYF TRBJ2-5 TRBV14
CSASLRGTYEQYF TRBJ2-7 TRBV20-1
CASSPRGGANVLTF TRBJ2-6 TRBV6-5
CASSHSGSQETQYF TRBJ2-5 TRBV7-7
CSAVGNSSPQHF TRBJ1-5 TRBV20-1
CASSFWVGQSYEQYF TRBJ2-7 TRBV28
CSSKARDSNQPQHF TRBJ1-5 TRBV20-1
CASSPGPTGELFF TRBJ2-2 TRBV11-1
CASSSGLGSSAYYEQYF TRBJ2-7 TRBV7-2
CASSVGSSYNSPLHF TRBJ1-6 TRBV9
CASTSAGNTIYF TRBJ1-3 TRBV7-8
CASSRLATEAFF TRBJ1-1 TRBV4-2
CASSPRTRHF TRBJ1-5 TRBV7-9
CASSAGGQPGVQETQYF TRBJ2-5 TRBV9
CASSLFDSYYGYTF TRBJ1-2 TRBV12-3/TRBV12-4
CASSQGPDRGRYGEKLFF TRBJ1-4 TRBV4-1
CASSLLPGERETQYF TRBJ2-5 TRBV5-6
CASSLDSMGAQPQHF TRBJ1-5 TRBV5-4
CASSAQGLQTGELFF TRBJ2-2 TRBV2
CASSSHSNQPQHF TRBJ1-5 TRBV11-2
CASSLRGPPGNTIYF TRBJ1-3 TRBV7-3
CATSSAGDEKLFF TRBJ1-4 TRBV25-1
CASSEDLLAAIPPYEQYF TRBJ2-7 TRBV2
CASSPDGGGRVEKLFF TRBJ1-4 TRBV4-1
CASSLMRGSTGELFF TRBJ2-2 TRBV7-4
CASSGTGGKAEAFF TRBJ1-1 TRBV9
CASSRDRDNEQYF TRBJ2-7 TRBV7-9